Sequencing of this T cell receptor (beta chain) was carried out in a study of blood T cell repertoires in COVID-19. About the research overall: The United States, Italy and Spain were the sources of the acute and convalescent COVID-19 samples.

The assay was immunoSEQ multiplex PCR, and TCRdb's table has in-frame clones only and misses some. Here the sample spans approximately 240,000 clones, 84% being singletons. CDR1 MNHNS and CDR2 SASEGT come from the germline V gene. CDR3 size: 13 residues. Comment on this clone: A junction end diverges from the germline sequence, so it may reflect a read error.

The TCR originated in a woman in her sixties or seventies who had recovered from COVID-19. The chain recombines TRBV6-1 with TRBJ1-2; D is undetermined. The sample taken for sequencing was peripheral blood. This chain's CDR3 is CASREGQSYGYTF. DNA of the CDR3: TGTGCCAGCAGGGAAGGGCAATCATATGGCTACACCTTC.